Shown below are 23 T cell receptor beta chains from a single sample sequenced in a study of T cell repertoires in cytomegalovirus infection. What these receptors recognize is not known. TCRdb fed the reads into MiXCR, producing one record per CDR3 protein. This table holds some 700,000 distinct CDR3 sequences, around 30% found once. The sample was cultured PBMCs, taken from culture after CMV antigen stimulation. The source is a human donor in good health (CMV status not recorded). Some clones in this sample may be carry-over from other donors' samples.

The chain has TRBV6-6 and TRBJ2-7; perhaps TRBD1 as D (6 bases). Per germline, CDR1 MNHNY and CDR2 SVGAGI (reference sequence). The V end was cut by 6 bases, the J end by 6 bases, with 12 bases between. The CDR3 runs 12 residues. Here the CDR3 DNA reads TGTGCCAGCAGCCCCGGCAGGGGCGAGCAGTACTTC. Translated, it gives CASSPGRGEQYF.

V is TRBV4-1 and J is TRBJ1-4; 7 positions agree with TRBD1. Per the germline V gene, CDR1 is MGHRA and CDR2 is YSYEKL. The trim removed 3 bases at V and 7 bases at J, leaving 14 bases unmatched. This CDR3 comprises 17 residues. The CDR3 loop reads CASSQRQGSALGEKLFF. DNA of the CDR3: TGCGCCAGCAGCCAGCGACAGGGATCGGCCCTTGGTGAAAAACTGTTTTTT.

This clonotype showed up just once. V gene TRBV2 combines with J gene TRBJ1-4; 7 nucleotides line up with TRBD1. The V gene's germline CDR1 is SNHLY and CDR2 FYNNEI. The CDR3 runs to 14 residues. The V and J ends lost 6 bases and 7 bases, in that order; junction bases with no gene match: 8. The CDR3 bases are TGTGCCAGCAGGGCTAACAGGGGCGGTGAAAAACTGTTTTTT. Protein product: CASRANRGGEKLFF. The full variable domain, completed using reference TRBV2 and TRBJ1-4, is EPEVTQTPSHQVTQMGQEVILRCVPISNHLYFYWYRQILGQKVEFLVSFYNNEISEKSEIFDDQFSVERPDGSNFTLKIRSTKLEDSAMYFCASRANRGGEKLFFGSGTQLSVL.

This clonotype was seen a handful of times. The J gene is TRBJ1-1, the V gene TRBV7-9, with 9 bases that match TRBD1. From germline, CDR1 is SEHNR and CDR2 FQNEAQ (reference sequence). The CDR3 runs to 18 residues. With V trimmed by 4 bases and J by 0 bases, 12 bases remained unmatched. The chain's CDR3 is CASSSPLGTGMVNTEAFF. The CDR3 coding sequence is TGTGCCAGCAGCTCGCCCTTAGGGACAGGGATGGTGAACACTGAAGCTTTCTTT.

V and J are TRBV12-3 or TRBV12-4 and TRBJ2-4; D call uncertain. CDR3 length: 14 residues. V was shortened by 7 bases and J by 7 bases, with 17 bases between the two germline ends. The CDR3 DNA reads TGTGCCAGCACCCACTTTCCCCTAGTGAACATTCAGTACTTC. Translating gives CASTHFPLVNIQYF.

This clonotype came up many times. The chain has TRBV12-3 or TRBV12-4 and TRBJ1-1; possible D gene TRBD1, 6 bases. There are 13 residues in the CDR3. V lost 3 bases, J lost 5 bases, and 10 bases lay in between. In nucleotides, the CDR3 is TGTGCCAGCAGTTTGAGGGGGTGGACTGAAGCTTTCTTT. Amino acid sequence: CASSLRGWTEAFF.

V usage is TRBV6-5 and J usage is TRBJ2-7; D may be TRBD1 (6 bases). Germline V gene sequence: CDR1 MNHEY, CDR2 SVGAGI. The CDR3 sequence is 12 residues long. V was clipped by 2 bases and J by 7 bases, with 9 bases between them. As DNA, the CDR3 is TGTGCCAGCAGTTACGGGGGCGTGGAGCAGTACTTC. Protein product: CASSYGGVEQYF.

This clonotype was recorded at least ten times. The gene calls are TRBV7-2 and TRBJ2-3; tentatively, D is TRBD2 (5 bases). V lost 2 bases and J 6 bases, leaving 15 bases between the germline ends. Germline loops: CDR1 SGHTA, CDR2 FQGNSA. The CDR3 is made up of 15 amino acids. The CDR3 is CASSLRGLVSDTQYF. The CDR3 DNA follows: TGTGCCAGCAGCTTAAGAGGGCTAGTTTCCGATACGCAGTATTTT.

The chain couples TRBV7-6 to TRBJ2-5, with D unclear. V was clipped by 7 bases and J by 4 bases, with 19 bases between them. Germline V gene sequence: CDR1 SGHVS, CDR2 FNYEAQ. CDR3 size: 15 residues. CDR3 loop: CASTTPGSQAETQYF. CDR3 in DNA: TGTGCCAGCACCACCCCCGGTTCGCAGGCAGAGACCCAGTACTTC.

The rearrangement uses TRBV19 and TRBJ2-1; the D is unclear. Germline V lookup: CDR1 LNHDA, CDR2 SQIVND (reference sequence). The CDR3 loop spans 14 amino acids. Trimming took 7 bases from V and 4 from J, leaving 14 bases between them. The CDR3 reads CASTQPSSYNEQFF. Here the CDR3 DNA reads TGTGCCAGTACGCAGCCCAGTTCTTACAATGAGCAGTTCTTC.

The V gene is TRBV4-3, the J gene TRBJ1-2; D is possibly TRBD1 (5 bases). The CDR3 is 14 residues long. V was shortened by 2 bases and J by 4 bases, with 11 bases between the two germline ends. The germline gives CDR1 LGHNA, CDR2 YSLEER. The CDR3 loop is CASSQKWGSYGYTF. DNA for the CDR3: TGCGCCAGCAGCCAAAAATGGGGGAGCTATGGCTACACCTTC.

Notes on this clonotype: The conserved phenylalanine or tryptophan normally closing the CDR3 is absent here, so this likely arose from a read error. The rearrangement joins TRBV6-1 to TRBJ2-1, with D perhaps matching TRBD1 (6 bases). Germline V gene data show CDR1 as MNHNS and CDR2 as SASEGT. Trimming pared 2 bases from V and 13 bases from J, leaving 18 bases between. The CDR3 runs to 14 residues. This CDR3 reads CASSEYPDRPRQFL. The CDR3 DNA reads TGTGCCAGCAGTGAATACCCGGACAGACCCAGACAGTTCTTA.

The rearrangement links TRBV7-2 to TRBJ1-3; a weak D match, TRBD1 (5 bases). V was trimmed by 1 base and J by 12 bases, leaving 10 bases between them. Germline V lookup: CDR1 SGHTA, CDR2 FQGNSA. The length of the CDR3 is 12 residues. The CDR3 spells CASSLEGYGIYF. CDR3 in DNA: TGTGCCAGCAGCTTAGAGGGGTATGGCATATATTTT.

Here the CDR3 reads CASSGTDTGANQPQHF. In DNA, the CDR3 is TGTGCCAGCAGCGGAACCGACACAGGCGCGAATCAGCCCCAGCATTTT. This chain uses TRBV2 with TRBJ1-5; D possibly corresponds to TRBD1 (5 bases). This CDR3 spans 16 amino acids. Trimming stripped 6 bases from V and 4 bases from J, with 19 bases between. Germline CDR1 reads SNHLY; CDR2 reads FYNNEI.

This clonotype was seen a handful of times. The chain has TRBV7-6 and TRBJ1-2; no reliable D call. In germline, CDR1 is SGHVS, CDR2 FNYEAQ. V was cut by 5 bases and J by 2 bases, with 12 bases left in between. This CDR3 contains 14 residues. In DNA form, the CDR3 reads TGTGCCAGCAGCCCCCGGAGATCAAACTATGGCTACACCTTC. Translating gives CASSPRRSNYGYTF.

This clonotype appeared a few times. This sequence joins TRBV7-8 and TRBJ2-1; D assignment may be TRBD1 or TRBD2 (5 bases each). CDR3 size: 16 residues. The germline V gene encodes CDR1 SGHVS and CDR2 FQNEAQ. V lost 4 bases and J lost 5, with 18 bases in between. This CDR3 is CASSSTSGTINNEQFF. The CDR3 nucleotides are TGTGCCAGCAGCTCAACTTCCGGGACCATAAACAATGAGCAGTTCTTC.

This clonotype was seen a handful of times. The chain combines TRBV7-8 with TRBJ2-7; a weak D match, TRBD1 (6 bases). This CDR3 is 11 amino acids long. Germline V lookup: CDR1 SGHVS, CDR2 FQNEAQ. V shed 5 bases and J shed 6 bases, with 8 bases lying between them. CDR3 sequence (DNA): TGTGCCAGCAGCAAAGGGGGCGAGCAGTACTTC. Translation gives CASSKGGEQYF.

The chain carries TRBV12-3 or TRBV12-4 and TRBJ1-4, with 9 bases that match TRBD1. With 5 bases clipped from V and 1 base from J, the junction kept 8 bases outside the gene matches. The CDR3 runs to 17 residues. The CDR3 coding sequence is TGTGCCAGCAGTCTAGGGGGACAGGGTGGAACTAATGAAAAACTGTTTTTT. Translating it yields CASSLGGQGGTNEKLFF.

The chain joins TRBV6-1 to TRBJ1-6; D is ambiguous. V shed 2 bases and J shed 7 bases, with 9 bases lying between them. This CDR3 has 14 amino acids. CDR1 is MNHNS, CDR2 SASEGT, per germline. CDR3 sequence: CASSELGMNSPLHF. The DNA for the CDR3 is TGTGCCAGCAGTGAATTAGGGATGAATTCACCCCTCCACTTT.

A few counts support this clonotype. The chain carries TRBV20-1 and TRBJ1-1, with 10 bases lining up with TRBD1. There are 13 residues in the CDR3. V shed 5 bases, J shed 3 bases, and the junction held 3 bases outside the gene matches. CDR1 and CDR2 (germline): DFQATT, SNEGSKA (reference sequence). The CDR3 loop reads CSAYGQGDTEAFF. The DNA of the CDR3 is TGCAGTGCTTACGGACAGGGGGACACTGAAGCTTTCTTT.

The chain recombines TRBV12-3 or TRBV12-4 with TRBJ1-1; a weak D match, TRBD1 (6 bases). The CDR3 loop spans 13 amino acids. V was clipped by 7 bases and J by 3 bases, with 12 bases between them. The CDR3 DNA is TGTGCCAGCATTCTGGCAGGGGACACTGAAGCTTTCTTT. As protein: CASILAGDTEAFF.

This clonotype was observed a handful of times. This chain joins TRBV6-1 and TRBJ2-7; D not certain. CDR3 length: 12 residues. V lost 7 bases to trimming and J lost 1 base, with 8 bases between them. The V gene's germline CDR1 is MNHNS and CDR2 SASEGT. DNA of the CDR3: TGTGCCAGCAAGGCACAATCCTACGAGCAGTACTTC. It translates to CASKAQSYEQYF.

V gene TRBV20-1 combines with J gene TRBJ2-5; 8 bases match TRBD1. The V gene end was trimmed by 6 bases and the J gene end by 4 bases; junction bases not matched to a gene: 7. CDR1 DFQATT and CDR2 SNEGSKA come from the germline V gene (reference sequence). The CDR3 is 13 amino acids. The DNA of the CDR3 is TGCAGTGCGCCGGACAGGGTGTCAGAGACCCAGTACTTC. Encoded protein: CSAPDRVSETQYF.